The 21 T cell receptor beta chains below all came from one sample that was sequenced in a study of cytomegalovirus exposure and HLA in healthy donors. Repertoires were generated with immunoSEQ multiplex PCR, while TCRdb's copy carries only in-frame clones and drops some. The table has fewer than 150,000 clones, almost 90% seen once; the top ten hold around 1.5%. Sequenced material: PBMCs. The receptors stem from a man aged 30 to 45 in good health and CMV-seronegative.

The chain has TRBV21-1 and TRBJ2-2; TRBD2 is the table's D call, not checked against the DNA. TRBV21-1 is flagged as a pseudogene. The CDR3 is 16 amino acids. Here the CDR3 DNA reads TGTGCCAGCAAGACCGGGACTAGCGGGAGCGCCGGGGAGCTGTTTTTT. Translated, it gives CASKTGTSGSAGELFF.

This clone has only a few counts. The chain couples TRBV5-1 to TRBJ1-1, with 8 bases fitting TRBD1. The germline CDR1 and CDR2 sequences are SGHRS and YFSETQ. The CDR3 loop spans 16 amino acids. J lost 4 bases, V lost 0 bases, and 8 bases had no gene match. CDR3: CASSLGDRRGSTEAFF. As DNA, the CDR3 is TGCGCCAGCAGCTTGGGGGACAGGCGGGGTAGCACTGAAGCTTTCTTT.

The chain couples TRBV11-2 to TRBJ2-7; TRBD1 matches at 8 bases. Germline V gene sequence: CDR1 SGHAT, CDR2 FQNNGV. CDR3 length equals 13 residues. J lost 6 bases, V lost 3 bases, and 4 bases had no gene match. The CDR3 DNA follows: TGTGCCAGCAGCTTCGGACAGGGTGGCGAGCAGTACTTC. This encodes CASSFGQGGEQYF.

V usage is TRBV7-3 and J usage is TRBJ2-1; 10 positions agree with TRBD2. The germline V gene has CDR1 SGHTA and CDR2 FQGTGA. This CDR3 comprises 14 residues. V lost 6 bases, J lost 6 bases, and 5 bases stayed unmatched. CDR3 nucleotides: TGTGCCAGCAGAGCGGCTAGCGGGAGCAATGAGCAGTTCTTC. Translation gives CASRAASGSNEQFF.

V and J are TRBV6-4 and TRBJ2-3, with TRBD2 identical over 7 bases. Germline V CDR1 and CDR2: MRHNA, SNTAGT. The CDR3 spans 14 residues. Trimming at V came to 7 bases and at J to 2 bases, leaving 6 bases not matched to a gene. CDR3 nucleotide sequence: TGTGCCAGCAAGGCTAGCGGTTTCACAGATACGCAGTATTTT. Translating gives CASKASGFTDTQYF.

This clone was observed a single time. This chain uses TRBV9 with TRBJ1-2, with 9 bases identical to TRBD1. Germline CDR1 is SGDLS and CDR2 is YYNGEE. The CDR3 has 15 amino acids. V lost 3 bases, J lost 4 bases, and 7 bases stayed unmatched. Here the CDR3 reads CASSDTGGDVYGYTF. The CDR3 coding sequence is TGTGCCAGCAGCGATACAGGGGGCGACGTCTATGGCTACACCTTC.

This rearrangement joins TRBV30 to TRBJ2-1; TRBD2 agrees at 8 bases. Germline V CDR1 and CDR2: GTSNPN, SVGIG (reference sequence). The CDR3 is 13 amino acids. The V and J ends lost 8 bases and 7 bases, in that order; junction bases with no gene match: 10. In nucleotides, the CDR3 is TGTGCCGGACTAGCTGAGAGATGGAATGAGCAGTTCTTC. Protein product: CAGLAERWNEQFF.

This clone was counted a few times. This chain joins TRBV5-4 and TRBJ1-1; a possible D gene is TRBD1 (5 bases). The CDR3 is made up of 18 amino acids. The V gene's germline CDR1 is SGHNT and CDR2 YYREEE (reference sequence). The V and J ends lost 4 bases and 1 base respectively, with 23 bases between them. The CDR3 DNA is TGTGCCAGCAGCCCAGCCACCAGGGCGAGATTTCAGAACACTGAAGCTTTCTTT. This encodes CASSPATRARFQNTEAFF.

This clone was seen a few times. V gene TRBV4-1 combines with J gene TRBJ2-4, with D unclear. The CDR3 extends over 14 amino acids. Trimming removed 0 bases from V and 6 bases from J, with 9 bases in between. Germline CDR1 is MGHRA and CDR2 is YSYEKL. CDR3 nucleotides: TGCGCCAGCAGCCAAGATCTAGTGTTAAACATTCAGTACTTC. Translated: CASSQDLVLNIQYF.

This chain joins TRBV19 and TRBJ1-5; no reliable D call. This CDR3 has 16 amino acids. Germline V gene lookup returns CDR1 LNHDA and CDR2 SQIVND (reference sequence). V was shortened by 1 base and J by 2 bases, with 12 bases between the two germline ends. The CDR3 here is CASSIVMSRGNQPQHF. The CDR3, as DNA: TGTGCCAGTAGTATAGTTATGTCCCGGGGCAATCAGCCCCAGCATTTT.

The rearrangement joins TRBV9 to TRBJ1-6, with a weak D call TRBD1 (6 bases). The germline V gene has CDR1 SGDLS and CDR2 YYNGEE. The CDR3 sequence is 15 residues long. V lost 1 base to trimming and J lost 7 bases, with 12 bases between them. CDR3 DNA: TGTGCCAGCAGCGTACAGGGACACCTGAATTCACCCCTCCACTTT. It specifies CASSVQGHLNSPLHF.

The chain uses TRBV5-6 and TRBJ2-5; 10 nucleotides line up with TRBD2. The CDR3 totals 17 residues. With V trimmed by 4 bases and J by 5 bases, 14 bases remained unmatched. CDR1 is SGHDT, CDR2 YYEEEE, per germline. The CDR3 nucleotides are TGTGCCAGCAGCCTTAGCGGGAGGACCTCTTTCGGTGAGACCCAGTACTTC. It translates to CASSLSGRTSFGETQYF. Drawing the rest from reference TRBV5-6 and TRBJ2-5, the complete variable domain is DAGVTQSPTHLIKTRGQQVTLRCSPKSGHDTVSWYQQALGQGPQFIFQYYEEEERQRGNFPDRFSGHQFPNYSSELNVNALLLGDSALYLCASSLSGRTSFGETQYFGPGTRLLVL.

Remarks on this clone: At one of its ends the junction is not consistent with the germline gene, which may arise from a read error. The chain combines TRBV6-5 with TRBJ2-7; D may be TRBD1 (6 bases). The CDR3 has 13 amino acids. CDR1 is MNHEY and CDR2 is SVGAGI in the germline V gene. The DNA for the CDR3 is TGTGCCGGCAGCCCGGACAGAGCCTACGAGCAGTACTTC. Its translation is CAGSPDRAYEQYF.

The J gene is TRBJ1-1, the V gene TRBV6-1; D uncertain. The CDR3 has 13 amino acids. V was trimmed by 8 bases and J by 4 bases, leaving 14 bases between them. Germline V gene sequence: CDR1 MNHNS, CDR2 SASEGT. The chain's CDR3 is CASPGFWGTEAFF. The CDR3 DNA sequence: TGTGCCAGCCCGGGATTTTGGGGCACTGAAGCTTTCTTT.

This CDR3 reads CASSPPNLPATNEKLFF. CDR3 in DNA: TGTGCCAGCAGCCCCCCTAATTTGCCTGCAACTAATGAAAAACTGTTTTTT. This chain connects TRBV7-9 to TRBJ1-4; no clear D. This CDR3 contains 17 residues. V dropped 5 bases and J dropped 0 bases, with 16 bases sitting between them. Germline V gene lookup returns CDR1 SEHNR and CDR2 FQNEAQ (reference sequence).

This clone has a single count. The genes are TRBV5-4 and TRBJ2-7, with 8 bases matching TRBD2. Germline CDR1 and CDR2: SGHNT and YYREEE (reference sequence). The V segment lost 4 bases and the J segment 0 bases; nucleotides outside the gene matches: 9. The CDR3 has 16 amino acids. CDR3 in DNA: TGTGCCAGCAGCCCTGTAGCGGGGACCAGCTCCTACGAGCAGTACTTC. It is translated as CASSPVAGTSSYEQYF.

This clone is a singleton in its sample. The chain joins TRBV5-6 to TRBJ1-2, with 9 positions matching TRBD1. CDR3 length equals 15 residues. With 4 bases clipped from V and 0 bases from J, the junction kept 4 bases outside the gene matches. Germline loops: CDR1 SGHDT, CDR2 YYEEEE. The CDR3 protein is CASSPRDRANYGYTF. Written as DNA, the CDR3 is TGTGCCAGCAGCCCCCGGGACAGGGCTAACTATGGCTACACCTTC. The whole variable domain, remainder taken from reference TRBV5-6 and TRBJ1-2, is DAGVTQSPTHLIKTRGQQVTLRCSPKSGHDTVSWYQQALGQGPQFIFQYYEEEERQRGNFPDRFSGHQFPNYSSELNVNALLLGDSALYLCASSPRDRANYGYTFGSGTRLTVV.

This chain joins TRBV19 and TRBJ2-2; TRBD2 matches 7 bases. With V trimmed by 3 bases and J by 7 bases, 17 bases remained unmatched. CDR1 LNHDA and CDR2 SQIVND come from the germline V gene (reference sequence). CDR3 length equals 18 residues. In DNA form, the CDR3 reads TGTGCCAGTAGTATCGCCAGTGGTGCGGGAGAGGCTGGCGGGGAGCTGTTTTTT. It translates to CASSIASGAGEAGGELFF.

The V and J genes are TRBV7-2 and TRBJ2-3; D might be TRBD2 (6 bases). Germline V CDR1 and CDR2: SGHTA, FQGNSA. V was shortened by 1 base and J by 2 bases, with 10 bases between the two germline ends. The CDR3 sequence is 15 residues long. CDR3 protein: CASSLGREITDTQYF. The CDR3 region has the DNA TGTGCCAGCAGCTTAGGGCGGGAAATCACAGATACGCAGTATTTT.

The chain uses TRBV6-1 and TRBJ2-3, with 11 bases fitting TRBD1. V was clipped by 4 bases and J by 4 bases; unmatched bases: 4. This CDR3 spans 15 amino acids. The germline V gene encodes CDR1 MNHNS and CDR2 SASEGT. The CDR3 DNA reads TGTGCCAGCAGTGGGGACAGGGGGATTCCAGATACGCAGTATTTT. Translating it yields CASSGDRGIPDTQYF.

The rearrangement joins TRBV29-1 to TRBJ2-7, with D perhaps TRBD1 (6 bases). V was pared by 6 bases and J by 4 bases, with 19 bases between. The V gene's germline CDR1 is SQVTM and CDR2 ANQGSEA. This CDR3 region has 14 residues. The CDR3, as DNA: TGCAGCGTCCCTAACCCAGGGACACAATACGAGCAGTACTTC. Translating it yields CSVPNPGTQYEQYF.